This T cell receptor (beta chain) was sequenced for a study of CD8 T cells in Susac syndrome. CDR1 and CDR2 from the germline V gene are SGHTA and FQGNSA. This CDR3 comprises 13 residues. With V trimmed by 5 bases and J by 4 bases, 3 bases remained unmatched. Reverse transcription used roughly 0.5 to 1 ug RNA and random hexamers. TCRdb redid the calling of the immunoSEQ multiplex PCR reads with MiXCR, one entry per CDR3 protein. The sample lists about 120,000 distinct CDR3 sequences; roughly 94% were seen once. This TCR was recovered from a human donor with multiple sclerosis. The sample comprised CD4+ T cells from PBMCs. V and J are TRBV7-2 and TRBJ1-1, with 8 bases lining up with TRBD1. The CDR3 region is CASSLDRATEAFF. CDR3 nucleotide sequence: TGTGCCAGCAGCCTGGACAGGGCCACTGAAGCTTTCTTT.